The rows below give T cell receptor beta chains drawn from one sample of a study of blood T cell repertoires in COVID-19. Some clones are missing from TCRdb's copy, which holds only in-frame ones; the method was immunoSEQ multiplex PCR. The sample lists approximately 530,000 clones, around 90% occurring once. The specimen sequenced was peripheral blood. The receptors were sampled from a woman aged 45 to 65 with COVID-19, enrolled during active disease. Each CDR3 is given with its conserved first and last residue. D genes are given only for firm matches. For some rows the clone size is stated as once, few or many, or as a class when expanded; others skip it.

J gene,D gene,V gene,clone size,CDR3 DNA,CDR3 protein
TRBJ2-2,TRBD2,TRBV6-4,NA,TGTGCCAGCAAGGTCCTAGCGGGGACCGGGGAGCTGTTTTTT,CASKVLAGTGELFF
TRBJ1-1,NA,TRBV3-1/TRBV3-2,NA,TGTGCCAGCAGCCTCCGTAGCGTGAACACTGAAGCTTTCTTT,CASSLRSVNTEAFF
TRBJ1-1,NA,TRBV28,few,TGTGCCAGCAGTTTAACCACGCACAGGGTGGAGAGTGAAGCTTTCTTT,CASSLTTHRVESEAFF
TRBJ1-2,TRBD1,TRBV5-1,NA,TGCGCCAGCAGATCCGGACAGGGGGGTGGCTACACCTTC,CASRSGQGGGYTF
TRBJ1-6,NA,TRBV9,few,TGTGCCAGCAGCGTAGGAACAGGGTTTTATTCACCCCTCCACTTT,CASSVGTGFYSPLHF
TRBJ1-2,NA,TRBV5-1,NA,TGCGCCAGCAGCTTCGGGGGAGATGGCTACACCTTC,CASSFGGDGYTF
TRBJ1-1,NA,TRBV7-8,NA,TGTGCCAGCAGCGCTGGGGGGGGCACTGAAGCTTTCTTT,CASSAGGGTEAFF
TRBJ1-1,TRBD1,TRBV6-5,once,TGTGCCAGCAGTATACAGGGGGGCACTGAAGCTTTCTTT,CASSIQGGTEAFF
TRBJ1-2,NA,TRBV30,NA,TGTGCCTGGAGTGTATCCCGGACGGGGGATGGCTACACCTTC,CAWSVSRTGDGYTF
TRBJ1-2,TRBD1,TRBV30,NA,TGTGCCTGGAGTGTAGTGGTAAAGGGACAGGGAAACTATGGCTACACCTTC,CAWSVVVKGQGNYGYTF
TRBJ2-1,TRBD2,TRBV7-8,NA,TGTGCCAGCAGCTTACGACTAGCGATTAGCTCCTACAATGAGCAGTTCTTC,CASSLRLAISSYNEQFF
TRBJ1-6,NA,TRBV6-1,NA,TGTGCCAGCAGTGAAGTGGGAGGAAGTGCAAATTCACCCCTCCACTTT,CASSEVGGSANSPLHF
TRBJ2-7,NA,TRBV11-2,NA,TGTGCCAGCAGTGTATCCCCCTACGAGCAGTACTTC,CASSVSPYEQYF
TRBJ1-2,NA,TRBV18,NA,TGTGCCAGCTCACCACAAGGTCCAGCGTCTGGCTACACCTTC,CASSPQGPASGYTF
TRBJ1-4,TRBD1,TRBV11-2,NA,TGTGCCAGCAGCTTAGGCTACAGGGGGCAGAAACTGTTTTTT,CASSLGYRGQKLFF
TRBJ2-5,NA,TRBV5-4,NA,TGTGCCAGCAGCTTGGGGTTTCGGGAGACCCAGTACTTC,CASSLGFRETQYF
TRBJ1-1,NA,TRBV6-5,NA,TGTGCCAGCCACAAGCACTCGGGGGGCTCTGAAGCTTTCTTT,CASHKHSGGSEAFF
TRBJ2-3,TRBD1,TRBV18,NA,TGTGCCAGCTCACCCGACAGGGGACATACGCAGTATTTT,CASSPDRGHTQYF
TRBJ1-5,NA,TRBV12-5,NA,TGTGCTAGTGGTTTGTATGCGGGGCTAGGCAATCAGCCCCAGCATTTT,CASGLYAGLGNQPQHF
TRBJ2-3,TRBD1,TRBV5-8,NA,TGTGCCAGCAGCCCGGGACAGGGGGGCACAGATACGCAGTATTTT,CASSPGQGGTDTQYF
TRBJ1-1,NA,TRBV12-3/TRBV12-4,NA,TGTGCCAGCAGTTTCGTCACCCCCACCGGAGCTTTCTTT,CASSFVTPTGAFF
TRBJ2-7,TRBD1,TRBV29-1,NA,TGCAGCGCGTCCAGACAGGGGAACGAGCAGTACTTC,CSASRQGNEQYF
TRBJ2-5,NA,TRBV5-1,NA,TGCGCCAGCAGCTTGATGCCTTCCCGGGAGACCCAGTACTTC,CASSLMPSRETQYF
TRBJ2-3,NA,TRBV28,NA,TGTGCCAGCAGTTCCCAGGAGGTGAGGGGCACAGATACGCAGTATTTT,CASSSQEVRGTDTQYF
TRBJ1-1,TRBD1,TRBV5-4,NA,TGTGCCAGCAGCCTGGGGGGACAGGGCGGCACTGAAGCTTTCTTT,CASSLGGQGGTEAFF
TRBJ2-3,NA,TRBV29-1,NA,TGCAGCGTTCAGCTAGCGCCAGATACGCAGTATTTT,CSVQLAPDTQYF
TRBJ2-7,TRBD1,TRBV27,NA,TGTGCCAGCAGTTTCGGACAGGGTTCCTACGAGCAGTACTTC,CASSFGQGSYEQYF
TRBJ2-5,NA,TRBV3-1/TRBV3-2,NA,TGTGCCAGCAGCCCCTTCGCGGGTGACGGGACCCAGTACTTC,CASSPFAGDGTQYF
TRBJ2-6,NA,TRBV21-1,NA,TGTGCCAGCAGCAAAGCGCTCGGTGATGAAGGGGCCAACGTCCTGACTTTC,CASSKALGDEGANVLTF
TRBJ2-3,NA,TRBV5-1,few,TGCGCCAGCAGACCCGGACCTCGGGATGGGGATACGCAGTATTTT,CASRPGPRDGDTQYF
TRBJ1-4,TRBD1,TRBV2,NA,TGTGCCAGCACCGCTGGGGGAATCAGGGGGGCTAATGAAAAACTGTTTTTT,CASTAGGIRGANEKLFF
TRBJ1-1,NA,TRBV7-9,NA,TGTGCCAGCAGCTGGGCCTTGAACACTGAAGCTTTCTTT,CASSWALNTEAFF
TRBJ2-1,TRBD2,TRBV3-1/TRBV3-2,NA,TGTGCCAGCAGCTTTGGGACTAGCGGCCACAATGAGCAGTTCTTC,CASSFGTSGHNEQFF